The rows below give T cell receptor beta chains drawn from one sample of a study of blood T cell repertoires in COVID-19. Sequenced by immunoSEQ multiplex PCR; TCRdb stores in-frame clones only, minus some. The sample lists around 300,000 clones; around 86% were seen once. Sequencing was done on a sample of peripheral blood. These receptors originate from a human donor in a cohort sampled during active COVID-19. The CDR3 runs from the conserved cysteine through the conserved F or W. Each record gives: D gene, V gene, J gene, clone size, CDR3 length, CDR3 protein, CDR3 DNA. A D gene is named only where the DNA matches it firmly. Not every row has a clone size; where given, it reads once, few, many or a size class.

D: -; V: TRBV24-1; J: TRBJ2-1; size: once; length: 12; CDR3: CATSDTSPKQFF; DNA: TGTGCCACCAGTGATACTAGCCCTAAGCAGTTCTTC
D: TRBD1; V: TRBV24-1; J: TRBJ2-2; size: -; length: 15; CDR3: CATESQGAQTGELFF; DNA: TGTGCCACCGAGTCCCAGGGGGCGCAAACCGGGGAGCTGTTTTTT
D: -; V: TRBV29-1; J: TRBJ1-6; size: few; length: 9; CDR3: CSRNSPLHF; DNA: TGCAGTCGTAATTCACCCCTCCACTTT
D: -; V: TRBV7-2; J: TRBJ1-4; size: -; length: 13; CDR3: CASSLQRGEKLFF; DNA: TGTGCCAGCAGCCTCCAGCGGGGTGAAAAACTGTTTTTT
D: -; V: TRBV6-5; J: TRBJ2-1; size: -; length: 13; CDR3: CASSQTVYNEQFF; DNA: TGTGCCAGCAGCCAGACAGTCTACAATGAGCAGTTCTTC
D: -; V: TRBV14; J: TRBJ1-1; size: -; length: 14; CDR3: CASSQEVGLTEAFF; DNA: TGTGCCAGCAGCCAAGAAGTGGGGCTCACTGAAGCTTTCTTT
D: -; V: TRBV18; J: TRBJ2-2; size: -; length: 13; CDR3: CASSARGAGELFF; DNA: TGTGCCAGCTCAGCCCGCGGGGCCGGGGAGCTGTTTTTT
D: -; V: TRBV3-1/TRBV3-2; J: TRBJ2-2; size: -; length: 12; CDR3: CASSSRVGELFF; DNA: TGTGCCAGCAGCTCCCGAGTAGGGGAGCTGTTTTTT
D: TRBD1; V: TRBV27; J: TRBJ1-2; size: -; length: 16; CDR3: CASSLSSTNRGHGYTF; DNA: TGTGCCAGCAGCCTGAGTAGCACAAACAGGGGGCATGGCTACACCTTC
D: TRBD2; V: TRBV27; J: TRBJ2-2; size: -; length: 17; CDR3: CASSRLAGVGLSGELFF; DNA: TGTGCCAGCTCCCGACTAGCGGGAGTTGGATTGTCCGGGGAGCTGTTTTTT
D: -; V: TRBV21-1; J: TRBJ2-4; size: -; length: 14; CDR3: CASSKGPAKNIQYF; DNA: TGTGCCAGCAGCAAAGGGCCAGCCAAAAACATTCAGTACTTC
D: -; V: TRBV3-1/TRBV3-2; J: TRBJ2-7; size: -; length: 12; CDR3: CASSHDSVQQYF; DNA: TGTGCCAGCAGCCACGACTCGGTTCAGCAGTACTTC
D: -; V: TRBV4-1; J: TRBJ1-6; size: -; length: 15; CDR3: CASSQAITGNSPLHF; DNA: TGCGCCAGCAGCCAAGCCATTACCGGTAATTCACCCCTCCACTTT
D: -; V: TRBV18; J: TRBJ2-3; size: -; length: 16; CDR3: CASSPPGVRSTDTQYF; DNA: TGTGCCAGCTCACCCCCGGGGGTGCGAAGCACAGATACGCAGTATTTT
D: TRBD1; V: TRBV9; J: TRBJ2-5; size: -; length: 17; CDR3: CASSVDPGTGGLKTQYF; DNA: TGTGCCAGCAGCGTAGACCCCGGGACAGGGGGCTTGAAGACCCAGTACTTC
D: -; V: TRBV7-6; J: TRBJ2-5; size: -; length: 15; CDR3: CASSLGSGLQETQYF; DNA: TGTGCCAGCAGCTTAGGTAGCGGACTCCAAGAGACCCAGTACTTC
D: TRBD1; V: TRBV28; J: TRBJ2-7; size: once; length: 15; CDR3: CASSTTGDTTYEQYF; DNA: TGTGCCAGCAGCACAACAGGGGACACCACCTACGAGCAGTACTTC
D: -; V: TRBV6-1; J: TRBJ1-6; size: -; length: 15; CDR3: CASSDGRAENSPLHF; DNA: TGTGCCAGCAGTGATGGCAGGGCAGAGAATTCACCCCTCCACTTT
D: -; V: TRBV5-1; J: TRBJ1-2; size: -; length: 13; CDR3: CASSVGESYGYTF; DNA: TGCGCCAGCAGCGTGGGGGAGTCTTATGGCTACACCTTC
D: -; V: TRBV7-9; J: TRBJ2-3; size: -; length: 16; CDR3: CASSSPTTIITDTQYF; DNA: TGTGCCAGCAGCTCCCCTACGACTATCATCACAGATACGCAGTATTTT
D: -; V: TRBV5-4; J: TRBJ2-1; size: few; length: 13; CDR3: CASSLRGANEQFF; DNA: TGTGCCAGCAGCCTACGCGGGGCCAATGAGCAGTTCTTC
D: -; V: TRBV7-2; J: TRBJ2-1; size: -; length: 17; CDR3: CASTDVRASRTYNEQFF; DNA: TGTGCCAGCACCGACGTCAGGGCGTCCCGTACCTACAATGAGCAGTTCTTC
D: -; V: TRBV13; J: TRBJ2-5; size: -; length: 12; CDR3: CASTRGGETQYF; DNA: TGTGCCAGCACCAGAGGTGGGGAGACCCAGTACTTC
D: -; V: TRBV29-1; J: TRBJ2-7; size: -; length: 14; CDR3: CSVRGGQLSYEQYF; DNA: TGCAGCGTTCGGGGGGGACAGCTCTCCTACGAGCAGTACTTC
D: TRBD2; V: TRBV18; J: TRBJ2-3; size: -; length: 17; CDR3: CASSPLLTSGATDTQYF; DNA: TGTGCCAGCTCACCCCTCCTGACTAGCGGGGCCACAGATACGCAGTATTTT
D: -; V: TRBV27; J: TRBJ2-2; size: -; length: 12; CDR3: CASSIRPGELFF; DNA: TGTGCCAGCAGTATCAGGCCCGGGGAGCTGTTTTTT
D: TRBD1; V: TRBV7-2; J: TRBJ2-3; size: -; length: 12; CDR3: CASKQQGDTQYF; DNA: TGTGCCAGCAAACAACAGGGGGATACGCAGTATTTT
D: TRBD1; V: TRBV5-1; J: TRBJ2-7; size: -; length: 15; CDR3: CASRGGETGAYEQYF; DNA: TGCGCCAGCAGGGGTGGTGAGACAGGGGCCTACGAGCAGTACTTC
D: TRBD1; V: TRBV6-1; J: TRBJ1-5; size: -; length: 18; CDR3: CASSDGGTGGPGNQPQHF; DNA: TGTGCCAGCAGTGACGGAGGGACAGGGGGTCCGGGCAATCAGCCCCAGCATTTT
D: TRBD1; V: TRBV18; J: TRBJ1-1; size: -; length: 20; CDR3: CASSLRGQGYSLGMNTEAFF; DNA: TGTGCCAGCTCACTCAGGGGACAGGGGTATTCCCTGGGGATGAACACTGAAGCTTTCTTT
D: TRBD2; V: TRBV18; J: TRBJ2-5; size: -; length: 15; CDR3: CASSPPGGDQETQYF; DNA: TGTGCCAGCTCGCCCCCGGGGGGGGATCAAGAGACCCAGTACTTC
D: TRBD1; V: TRBV10-3; J: TRBJ2-6; size: -; length: 18; CDR3: CAISEGTGRTSGANVLTF; DNA: TGTGCCATCAGTGAGGGGACAGGGCGAACCTCTGGGGCCAACGTCCTGACTTTC
D: -; V: TRBV6-5; J: TRBJ2-1; size: -; length: 16; CDR3: CASSYGYAAGDNEQFF; DNA: TGTGCCAGCAGTTACGGGTATGCGGCCGGGGACAATGAGCAGTTCTTC
D: -; V: TRBV19; J: TRBJ2-3; size: -; length: 14; CDR3: CATTDRGETDTQYF; DNA: TGTGCCACCACGGACAGAGGGGAGACAGATACGCAGTATTTT
D: TRBD1; V: TRBV27; J: TRBJ2-5; size: -; length: 15; CDR3: CASSSGTGGQETQYF; DNA: TGTGCCAGCAGTTCCGGGACAGGGGGCCAAGAGACCCAGTACTTC
D: TRBD2; V: TRBV5-1; J: TRBJ2-2; size: -; length: 13; CDR3: CATGLAGAGELFF; DNA: TGCGCCACCGGACTAGCGGGAGCCGGGGAGCTGTTTTTT
D: TRBD2; V: TRBV5-4; J: TRBJ2-1; size: -; length: 16; CDR3: CASSLKAGVSYNEQFF; DNA: TGTGCCAGCAGCTTGAAAGCGGGAGTATCCTACAATGAGCAGTTCTTC
D: -; V: TRBV7-2; J: TRBJ2-2; size: -; length: 15; CDR3: CASSLAGTNTGELFF; DNA: TGTGCCAGCAGCTTGGCGGGAACGAACACCGGGGAGCTGTTTTTT
D: -; V: TRBV6-5; J: TRBJ1-1; size: -; length: 15; CDR3: CASGRRSPRDTEAFF; DNA: TGTGCCAGCGGGAGGCGGTCCCCCCGGGACACTGAAGCTTTCTTT
D: TRBD1; V: TRBV7-9; J: TRBJ1-1; size: -; length: 15; CDR3: CASSWDRNLNTEAFF; DNA: TGTGCCAGCAGCTGGGACAGAAACTTAAACACTGAAGCTTTCTTT
D: TRBD1; V: TRBV11-2; J: TRBJ2-7; size: many; length: 12; CDR3: CASTGQGYEQYF; DNA: TGTGCCAGCACGGGACAGGGTTACGAGCAGTACTTC